Given below is one T cell receptor beta chain in context. Its antigen is not known. This sample was included in a study of cytomegalovirus exposure and HLA in healthy donors. These donors, healthy bone marrow donors, were studied. PCR primers comprised 60 Vbeta and 13 Jbeta primers. Some clones are missing from TCRdb's copy, which holds only in-frame ones; the method was immunoSEQ multiplex PCR. The top ten clones hold approximately 0.63% of a sample with roughly 200,000 clones, less than 85% of them seen once. Study findings and constraints: TCR beta V- and J-gene trimming was later associated with a missense DCLRE1C variant. The dataset shows that most TCR sequences were rare, while some public TCRs occurred in many donors.

Germline trimming cut 4 bases from V and 6 bases from J; bases unmatched to any gene: 10. From germline, CDR1 is MDHEN and CDR2 SYDVKM. The CDR3 has 18 amino acids. The receptor comes from a man younger than 35 in good health and CMV-seronegative. The chain combines TRBV28 with TRBJ2-3; 16 positions agree with TRBD2. Material: PBMCs. The CDR3 sequence is CASSWIGTSGRASDTQYF. DNA for the CDR3: TGTGCCAGCAGTTGGATCGGGACTAGCGGGAGGGCCAGCGATACGCAGTATTTT.